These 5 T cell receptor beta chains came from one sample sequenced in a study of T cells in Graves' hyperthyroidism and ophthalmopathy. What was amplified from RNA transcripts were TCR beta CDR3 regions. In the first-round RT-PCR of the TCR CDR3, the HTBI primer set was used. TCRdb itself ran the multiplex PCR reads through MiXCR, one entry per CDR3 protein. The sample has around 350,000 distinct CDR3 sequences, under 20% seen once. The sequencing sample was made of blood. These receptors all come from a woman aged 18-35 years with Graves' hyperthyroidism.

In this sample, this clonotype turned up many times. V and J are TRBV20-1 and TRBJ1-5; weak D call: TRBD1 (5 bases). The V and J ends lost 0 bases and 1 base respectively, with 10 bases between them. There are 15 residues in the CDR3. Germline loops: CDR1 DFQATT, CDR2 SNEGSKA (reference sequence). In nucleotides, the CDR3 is TGCAGTGCTAGAGAGGACATTTGGAGCAATCAGCCCCAGCATTTT. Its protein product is CSAREDIWSNQPQHF.

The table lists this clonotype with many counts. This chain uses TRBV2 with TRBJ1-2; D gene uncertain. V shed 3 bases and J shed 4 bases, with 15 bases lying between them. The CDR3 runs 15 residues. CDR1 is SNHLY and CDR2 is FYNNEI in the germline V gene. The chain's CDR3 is CASSDRGRSLYGYTF. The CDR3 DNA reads TGTGCCAGCAGTGATCGCGGCAGATCTCTCTATGGCTACACCTTC.

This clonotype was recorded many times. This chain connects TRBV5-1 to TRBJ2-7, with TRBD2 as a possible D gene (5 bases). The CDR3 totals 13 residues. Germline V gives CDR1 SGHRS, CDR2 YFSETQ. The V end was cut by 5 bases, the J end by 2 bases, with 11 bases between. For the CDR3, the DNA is TGCGCCAGCAGGCCCGGGGTCGCCTACGAGCAGTACTTC. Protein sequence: CASRPGVAYEQYF. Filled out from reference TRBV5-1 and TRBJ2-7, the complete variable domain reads KAGVTQTPRYLIKTRGQQVTLSCSPISGHRSVSWYQQTPGQGLQFLFEYFSETQRNKGNFPGRFSGRQFSNSRSEMNVSTLELGDSALYLCASRPGVAYEQYFGPGTRLTVT.

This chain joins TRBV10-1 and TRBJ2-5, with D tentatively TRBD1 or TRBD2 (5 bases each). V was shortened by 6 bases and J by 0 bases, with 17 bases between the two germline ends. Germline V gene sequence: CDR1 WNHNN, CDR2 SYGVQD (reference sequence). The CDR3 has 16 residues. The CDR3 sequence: CASRYITGTNQETQYF. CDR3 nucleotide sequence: TGCGCCAGCAGGTACATTACTGGGACCAACCAAGAGACCCAGTACTTC.

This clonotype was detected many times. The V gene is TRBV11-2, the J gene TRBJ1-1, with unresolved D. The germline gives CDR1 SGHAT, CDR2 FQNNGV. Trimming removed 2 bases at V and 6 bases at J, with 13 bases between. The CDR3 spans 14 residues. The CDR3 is CASSLTVPRPEAFF. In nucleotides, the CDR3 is TGTGCCAGCAGCTTAACCGTGCCCCGGCCTGAAGCTTTCTTT.